The next 5 T cell receptor beta chains were all read from a single sample in a study of T cells after yellow fever vaccination. TCRdb called the 5' RACE reads again in MiXCR, with one record for every CDR3 protein. Of some 350,000 distinct CDR3 sequences listed, approximately 4.2% are singletons. The sequencing here drew on PBMCs, taken 5 days after the yellow fever booster vaccination. The origin of the receptors is a man aged 18 to 29 who received the YFV17D yellow fever vaccine.

This clonotype appeared a few times. One end of the junction varies from germline; a read error may be responsible. J is TRBJ2-5 and V is TRBV13; tentatively, D is TRBD1 or TRBD2 (6 bases each). Germline CDR1 PRHDT, CDR2 FYEKMQ (reference sequence). The CDR3 is 16 amino acids. In DNA form, the CDR3 reads TGTGCCAGCAGTTTAGGCCCTGGGGGGCGCGAGGAGACCCAGTACTTC. Amino acids: CASSLGPGGREETQYF.

The V and J genes are TRBV7-3 and TRBJ2-2; no firm D call. V lost 5 bases and J 7 bases, leaving 11 bases between the germline ends. Looked up from germline, CDR1 is SGHTA and CDR2 is FQGTGA. This CDR3 has 13 residues. Here the CDR3 DNA reads TGTGCCAGCAGCCCCCTGGATTTCGGGGAGCTGTTTTTT. Protein sequence: CASSPLDFGELFF. The whole variable domain, remainder taken from reference TRBV7-3 and TRBJ2-2, is GAGVSQTPSNKVTEKGKYVELRCDPISGHTALYWYRQSLGQGPEFLIYFQGTGAADDSGLPNDRFFAVRPEGSVSTLKIQRTERGDSAVYLCASSPLDFGELFFGEGSRLTVL.

This clonotype was picked up many times. The V and J genes are TRBV7-2 and TRBJ2-3; D remains unclear. V lost 1 base to trimming and J lost 2 bases, with 7 bases between them. The CDR3 extends over 14 amino acids. Germline V gives CDR1 SGHTA, CDR2 FQGNSA. The CDR3 bases are TGTGCCAGCAGCTTAGTCGCCGCCACAGATACGCAGTATTTT. It codes for CASSLVAATDTQYF.

This clonotype has more than one count but fewer than ten. The rearrangement joins TRBV25-1 to TRBJ2-3; 9 bases are a match to TRBD2. The CDR3 covers 14 residues. The germline CDR1 and CDR2 sequences are MGHDK and SYGVNS. V gave up 4 bases and J gave up 9 bases; unmatched junction bases: 8. The CDR3 DNA follows: TGTGCCAGCAGTGCGGCGGGGGGGCCAGGCACGCAGTATTTT. Its translation is CASSAAGGPGTQYF.

This chain uses TRBV5-4 with TRBJ1-2, with 7 nucleotides matching TRBD1. The CDR3 consists of 16 residues. Losses at the gene ends were 3 bases for V and 5 bases for J; bases not matched to a gene: 13. Germline CDR1 SGHNT, CDR2 YYREEE (reference sequence). The CDR3 DNA sequence: TGTGCCAGCAGCTCACCCTGGACAGGCTTACAGTATGGCTACACCTTC. Encoded protein: CASSSPWTGLQYGYTF.